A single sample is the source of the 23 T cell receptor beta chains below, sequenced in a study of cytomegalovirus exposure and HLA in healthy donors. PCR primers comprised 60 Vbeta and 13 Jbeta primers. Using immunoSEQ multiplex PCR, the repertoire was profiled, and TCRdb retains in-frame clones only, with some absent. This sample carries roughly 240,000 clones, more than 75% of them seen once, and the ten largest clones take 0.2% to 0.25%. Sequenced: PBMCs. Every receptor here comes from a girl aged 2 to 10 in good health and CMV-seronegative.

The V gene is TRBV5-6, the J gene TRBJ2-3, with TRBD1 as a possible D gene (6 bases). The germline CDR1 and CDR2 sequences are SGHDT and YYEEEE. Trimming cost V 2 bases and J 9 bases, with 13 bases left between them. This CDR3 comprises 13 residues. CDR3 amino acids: CASSFYRDKTQYF. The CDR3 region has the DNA TGTGCCAGCAGCTTCTATCGGGACAAAACGCAGTATTTT.

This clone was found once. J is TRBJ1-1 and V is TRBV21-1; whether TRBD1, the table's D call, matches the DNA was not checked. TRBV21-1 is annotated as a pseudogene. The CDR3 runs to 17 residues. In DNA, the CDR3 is TGTGCCAGCAGCAACAGACAGGGGGTAGGGATGAACACTGAAGCTTTCTTT. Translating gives CASSNRQGVGMNTEAFF.

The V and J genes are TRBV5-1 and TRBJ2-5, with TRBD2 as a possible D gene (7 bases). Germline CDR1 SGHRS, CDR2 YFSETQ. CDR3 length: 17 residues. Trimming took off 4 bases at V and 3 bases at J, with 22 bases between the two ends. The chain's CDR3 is CASSSLGGGGLEETQYF. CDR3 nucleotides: TGCGCCAGCAGCAGCCTTGGGGGCGGGGGCCTGGAAGAGACCCAGTACTTC. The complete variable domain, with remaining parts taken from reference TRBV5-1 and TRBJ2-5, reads KAGVTQTPRYLIKTRGQQVTLSCSPISGHRSVSWYQQTPGQGLQFLFEYFSETQRNKGNFPGRFSGRQFSNSRSEMNVSTLELGDSALYLCASSSLGGGGLEETQYFGPGTRLLVL.

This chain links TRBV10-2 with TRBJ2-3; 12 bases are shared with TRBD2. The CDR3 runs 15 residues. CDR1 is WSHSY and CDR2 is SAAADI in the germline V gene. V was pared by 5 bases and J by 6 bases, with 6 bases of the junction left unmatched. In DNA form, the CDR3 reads TGCGCCAGCAGTCGACTAGCGGGAGTTGAGGATACGCAGTATTTT. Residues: CASSRLAGVEDTQYF.

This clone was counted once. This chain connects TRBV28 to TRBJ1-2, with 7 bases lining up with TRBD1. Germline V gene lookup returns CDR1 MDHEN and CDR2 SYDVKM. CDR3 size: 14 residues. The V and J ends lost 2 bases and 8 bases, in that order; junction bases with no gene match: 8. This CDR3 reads CASSLGRGTLGYTF. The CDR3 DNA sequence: TGTGCCAGCAGTTTAGGCAGGGGGACCCTGGGCTACACCTTC.

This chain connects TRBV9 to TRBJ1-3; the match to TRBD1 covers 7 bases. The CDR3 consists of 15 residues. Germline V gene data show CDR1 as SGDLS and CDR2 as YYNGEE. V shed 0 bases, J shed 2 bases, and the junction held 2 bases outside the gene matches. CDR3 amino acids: CASSVGQGAGNTIYF. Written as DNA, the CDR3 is TGTGCCAGCAGCGTAGGGCAGGGGGCTGGAAACACCATATATTTT.

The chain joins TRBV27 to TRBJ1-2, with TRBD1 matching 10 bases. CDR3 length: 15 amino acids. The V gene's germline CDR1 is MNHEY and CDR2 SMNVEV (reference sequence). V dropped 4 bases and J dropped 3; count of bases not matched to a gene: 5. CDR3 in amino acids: CASSSTGGGYYGYTF. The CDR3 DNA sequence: TGTGCCAGCAGTTCGACAGGGGGCGGTTACTATGGCTACACCTTC.

This CDR3 reads CASSPTGTGNEKLFF. CDR3 in DNA: TGCGCCAGCAGCCCTACCGGGACAGGGAACGAAAAACTGTTTTTT. The chain is built from TRBV5-1 and TRBJ1-4; 9 bases match TRBD1. V lost 4 bases and J lost 8; bases outside the gene matches: 9. CDR3 size: 15 residues. Per the germline V gene, CDR1 is SGHRS and CDR2 is YFSETQ.

CDR3 amino acids: CASSKTSGFFSEQFF. For the CDR3, the DNA is TGCGCCAGCAGTAAAACTAGCGGGTTCTTTAGTGAGCAGTTCTTC. The chain has TRBV4-1 and TRBJ2-1; 9 positions match TRBD2. J was trimmed by 9 bases and V by 6 bases; bases with no gene match: 12. The CDR3 spans 15 residues. Germline CDR1 reads MGHRA; CDR2 reads YSYEKL.

CDR3 sequence (DNA): TGCGCCAGCAGCTTGGGGCTGACAGGGAGGAACACTGAAGCTTTCTTT. This encodes CASSLGLTGRNTEAFF. V usage is TRBV5-1 and J usage is TRBJ1-1; 7 bases are a match to TRBD1. V was clipped by 0 bases and J by 1 base; unmatched bases: 6. Germline V gene lookup returns CDR1 SGHRS and CDR2 YFSETQ. CDR3 length equals 16 residues.

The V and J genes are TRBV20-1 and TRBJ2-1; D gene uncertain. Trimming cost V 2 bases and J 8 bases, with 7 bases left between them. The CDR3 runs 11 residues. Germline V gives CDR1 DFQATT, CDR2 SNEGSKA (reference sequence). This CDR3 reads CSARREDEQFF. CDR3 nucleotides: TGCAGTGCTAGACGCGAGGATGAGCAGTTCTTC.

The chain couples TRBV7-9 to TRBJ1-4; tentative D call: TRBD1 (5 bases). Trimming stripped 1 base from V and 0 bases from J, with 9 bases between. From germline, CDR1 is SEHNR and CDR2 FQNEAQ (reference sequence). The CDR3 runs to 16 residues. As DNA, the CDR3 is TGTGCCAGCAGCTTAGGAGACAGTCCAACTAATGAAAAACTGTTTTTT. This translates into CASSLGDSPTNEKLFF.

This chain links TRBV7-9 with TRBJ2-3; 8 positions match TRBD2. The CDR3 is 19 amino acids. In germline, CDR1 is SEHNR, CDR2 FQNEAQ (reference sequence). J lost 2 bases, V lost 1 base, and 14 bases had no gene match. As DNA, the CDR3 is TGTGCCAGCAGCTTAGACCCGACGGGGGGGGCGTTCCCCACAGATACGCAGTATTTT. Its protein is CASSLDPTGGAFPTDTQYF.

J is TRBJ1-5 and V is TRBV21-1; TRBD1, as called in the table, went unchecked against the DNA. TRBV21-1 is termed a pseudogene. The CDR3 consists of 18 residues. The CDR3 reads CASSRPGQGDLGNQPQHF. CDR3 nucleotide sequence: TGTGCCAGCAGCAGGCCGGGACAGGGGGACCTTGGCAATCAGCCCCAGCATTTT.

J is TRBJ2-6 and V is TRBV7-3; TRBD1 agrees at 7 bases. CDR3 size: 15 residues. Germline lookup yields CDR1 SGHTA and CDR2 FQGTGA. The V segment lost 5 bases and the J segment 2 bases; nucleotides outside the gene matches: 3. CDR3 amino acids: CASSPTGAGANVLTF. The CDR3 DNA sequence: TGTGCCAGCAGCCCCACAGGGGCTGGGGCCAACGTCCTGACTTTC.

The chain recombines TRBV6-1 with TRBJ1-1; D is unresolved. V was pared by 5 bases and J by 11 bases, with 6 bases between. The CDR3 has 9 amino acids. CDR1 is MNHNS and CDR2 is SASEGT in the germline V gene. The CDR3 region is CASSPSAFF. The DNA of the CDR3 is TGTGCCAGCAGTCCCTCCGCTTTCTTT.

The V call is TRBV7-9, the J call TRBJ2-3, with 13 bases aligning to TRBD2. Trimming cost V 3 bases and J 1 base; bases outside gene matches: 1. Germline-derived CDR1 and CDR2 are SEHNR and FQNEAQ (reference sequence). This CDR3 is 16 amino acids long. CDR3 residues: CASSFGLAGGTDTQYF. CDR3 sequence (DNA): TGTGCCAGCAGCTTCGGACTAGCGGGAGGCACAGATACGCAGTATTTT.

CDR3 DNA sequence: TGTGCCAGCAGCGCGGGGGGCACTGAAGCTTTCTTT. Translated: CASSAGGTEAFF. The gene calls are TRBV2 and TRBJ1-1; tentative D call: TRBD1 (5 bases). The CDR3 extends over 12 amino acids. V shed 6 bases and J shed 4 bases, with 9 bases lying between them. Germline values: CDR1 SNHLY, CDR2 FYNNEI.

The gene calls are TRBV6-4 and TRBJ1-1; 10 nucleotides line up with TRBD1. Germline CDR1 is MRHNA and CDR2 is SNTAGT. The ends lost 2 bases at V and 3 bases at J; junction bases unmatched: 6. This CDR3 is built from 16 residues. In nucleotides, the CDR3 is TGTGCCAGCAGTGACCCAGACAGGGGGCTAGACACTGAAGCTTTCTTT. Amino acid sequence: CASSDPDRGLDTEAFF.

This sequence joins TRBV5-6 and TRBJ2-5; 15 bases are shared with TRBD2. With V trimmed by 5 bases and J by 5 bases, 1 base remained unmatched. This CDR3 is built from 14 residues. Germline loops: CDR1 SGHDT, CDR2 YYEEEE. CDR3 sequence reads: CASRGTSGGETQYF. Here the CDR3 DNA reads TGTGCCAGCAGGGGGACTAGCGGGGGGGAGACCCAGTACTTC.

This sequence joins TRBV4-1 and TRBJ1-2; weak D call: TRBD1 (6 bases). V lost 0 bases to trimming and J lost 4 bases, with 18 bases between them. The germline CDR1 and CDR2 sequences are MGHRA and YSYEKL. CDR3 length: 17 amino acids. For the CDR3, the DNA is TGCGCCAGCAGCCAAGAGGTACTCCGGGACACCTTCTATGGCTACACCTTC. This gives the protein CASSQEVLRDTFYGYTF.

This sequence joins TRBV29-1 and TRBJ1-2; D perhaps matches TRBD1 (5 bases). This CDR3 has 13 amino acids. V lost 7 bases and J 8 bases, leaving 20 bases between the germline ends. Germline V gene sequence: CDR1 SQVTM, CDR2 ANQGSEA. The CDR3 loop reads CSAGGGWVMGYTF. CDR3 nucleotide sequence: TGCAGCGCCGGTGGGGGGTGGGTCATGGGCTACACCTTC.

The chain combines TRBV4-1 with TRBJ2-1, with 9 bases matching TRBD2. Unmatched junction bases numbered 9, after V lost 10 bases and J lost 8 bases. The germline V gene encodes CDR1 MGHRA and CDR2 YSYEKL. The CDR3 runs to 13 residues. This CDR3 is CATRREGLYEQFF. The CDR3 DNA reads TGCGCCACCCGGCGGGAGGGCCTCTATGAGCAGTTCTTC.